One T cell receptor beta chain is described in this entry. The antigen is not known. The sample belongs to a study of cytomegalovirus exposure and HLA in healthy donors. Overall study findings and caveats: Being indistinguishable, some V segments were excluded, TRBV6-2 and TRBV6-3 among them. Sequencing depth roughly uniform across donors was assumed in presence/absence analyses.

Amplification used 60 Vbeta primers and 13 Jbeta primers. Assay used: immunoSEQ multiplex PCR; TCRdb lists only in-frame clones, some missing. The repertoire holds about 170,000 clones, with roughly 80% as singletons. CDR1 and CDR2 (germline): SGHDT, YYEEEE. Losses at the gene ends were 0 bases for V and 0 bases for J; bases not matched to a gene: 5. This CDR3 contains 16 residues. The sample consisted of PBMCs. The TCR comes from a male donor in good health and CMV-seronegative. V is TRBV5-6 and J is TRBJ2-7; 8 bases match TRBD2. CDR3 region: CASSLDREGDSYEQYF. CDR3 coding DNA: TGTGCCAGCAGCTTGGACCGGGAGGGAGACTCCTACGAGCAGTACTTC.